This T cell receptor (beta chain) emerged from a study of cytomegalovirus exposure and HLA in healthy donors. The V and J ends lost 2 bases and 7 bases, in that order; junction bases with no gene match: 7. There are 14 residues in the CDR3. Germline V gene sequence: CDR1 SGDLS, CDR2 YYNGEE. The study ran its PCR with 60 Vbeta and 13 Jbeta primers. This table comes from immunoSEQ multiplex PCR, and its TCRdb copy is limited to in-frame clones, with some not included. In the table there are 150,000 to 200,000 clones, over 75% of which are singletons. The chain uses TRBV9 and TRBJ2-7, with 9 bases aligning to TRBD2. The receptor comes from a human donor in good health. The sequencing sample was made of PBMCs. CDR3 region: CASSVGLAPGEQYF. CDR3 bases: TGTGCCAGCAGCGTGGGACTAGCACCGGGGGAGCAGTACTTC.